These 3 T cell receptor beta chains were sequenced from one sample in a study of blood T cell repertoires in COVID-19. Clones were read by immunoSEQ multiplex PCR, and TCRdb kept only the in-frame ones, dropping some. The table has over 85,000 clones, around 90% seen once. Sample: peripheral blood. The receptors originated from a woman of 80 years or more with active COVID-19.

The chain is built from TRBV6-2 or TRBV6-3 and TRBJ2-1; 12 positions match TRBD2. V was pared by 6 bases and J by 9 bases, with 9 bases of the junction left unmatched. This CDR3 contains 15 residues. Germline V CDR1 and CDR2: MNHEY, SVGEGT. CDR3 loop: CASRPSGGGPTEQFF. The DNA for the CDR3 is TGTGCCAGCAGGCCTAGCGGGGGGGGCCCCACTGAGCAGTTCTTC.

Here the CDR3 reads CASSYSTSKSYEQYF. The CDR3 DNA reads as TGTGCCAGCAGTTACTCGACTAGTAAGTCCTACGAGCAGTACTTC. The chain carries TRBV6-6 and TRBJ2-7, with D possibly matching TRBD2 (6 bases). This CDR3 is built from 15 residues. CDR1 and CDR2 from the germline V gene are MNHNY and SVGAGI (reference sequence). Trimming shortened V by 0 bases and J by 1 base, and 10 bases separated the two germline ends.

The gene calls are TRBV18 and TRBJ1-2, with D possibly being TRBD1 (6 bases). The CDR3 covers 16 residues. Between the trimmed V and J ends, which lost 2 bases and 0 bases, there was a span of 13 bases. Germline V gene data show CDR1 as KGHSH and CDR2 as LQKENI. The CDR3 nucleotides are TGTGCCAGCTCACCAGCGACAGGCAATTCTAACTATGGCTACACCTTC. Protein: CASSPATGNSNYGYTF. The complete variable domain, with remaining parts taken from reference TRBV18 and TRBJ1-2, reads NAGVMQNPRHLVRRRGQEARLRCSPMKGHSHVYWYRQLPEEGLKFMVYLQKENIIDESGMPKERFSAEFPKEGPSILRIQQVVRGDSAAYFCASSPATGNSNYGYTFGSGTRLTVV.